The T cell receptor (beta chain) described here comes from a study of T-cell reconstitution after alpha-beta-depleted transplantation in children (dated by TCRdb to 2016 to 2018). Context from the whole study: Using TCR repertoire profiling, the study followed T-cell immune reconstitution in a quantitative way in children after TCRalphabeta/CD19-depleted allogeneic hematopoietic cell transplantation.

Here is what the overall study found, with its caveats: Hyperexpanded clone frequencies declined over subsequent months; after one year, T-cell counts and TCRbeta diversity were mostly attributed to newly produced T cells. Apparently early alphabetaT-cell count recovery about two months after transplant reportedly relied on only several hundred rapidly expanded clones derived from non-depleted graft cells. In some patients, the high TCRbeta diversity seen at day 60 was put down to recipient T cells and intrathymic progenitors that had survived conditioning.

The sample's treatment or condition label, decoded: allogeneic hematopoietic cell transplantation with graft depleted of TCRalphabeta T cells and CD19 B cells. Transplant recipients were children who received TCRalphabeta/CD19-depleted allogeneic hematopoietic cell grafts. The method was PCR. The sequencer was an Illumina HiSeq 2500. Molecular barcoding was employed in the preparation of TCR libraries, with unique molecular identifiers being used to normalize TCRbeta repertoire quantification. Using fastp trimming at Q25 and MiXCR clonotype assembly, TCRdb reanalyzed the public sequencing data and kept in-frame beta chains. Rows with one shared CDR3 protein collapse into an entry with the most common genes and DNA. Here the sample has roughly 400,000 distinct CDR3 sequences; roughly 43% occur a single time. The ten largest clones represent 25% to 30% of the sample. Regarding this clonotype: Which antigen it targets is not known. No clone much larger than this one lies a single base away; base qualities are absent.

This sequence originates from a girl aged 2 to 9 with aplastic anemia, due to receive a stem cell transplant. The source material was PBMCs, sampled before TCRalphabeta/CD19-depleted stem cell transplant.

CDR3 loop: CSASTGGAVNYGYTF. DNA sequence: TGCAGTGCTTCCACAGGGGGCGCCGTGAACTATGGCTACACCTTC. Recombination connected TRBV20-1 to TRBJ1-2, and TRBD1 aligns with 9 junction nucleotides. V has 5 bases trimmed and J has 2 bases trimmed; junction bases matching no gene number 9. Counted from cysteine to phenylalanine, this CDR3 has 15 amino acids. Of all the DNA, just the CDR3 is kept, 45 bases in frame from base 1. The CDR1 and CDR2 encoded by the germline V gene (reference sequence) are DFQATT and SNEGSKA.